This TCR beta chain was sequenced for a study of T cells in Graves' hyperthyroidism and ophthalmopathy. Study background: Specimen type is peripheral blood, collected at initial diagnosis prior to any treatment. Study results and limitations: The blood repertoire included most of the expanded thyroid clonotypes above 0.001.

This clonotype is a singleton in its sample. What it binds is unknown. With a much larger clone just one base away, this may be a read error. This CDR3 spans 14 amino acids. Per germline, CDR1 SGHRS and CDR2 YFSETQ. RNA transcripts served as the template for amplifying TCR beta CDR3 regions. HTBI primers drove first-round RT-PCR of the TCR CDR3. TCRdb re-derived calls from the multiplex PCR reads in MiXCR, one entry per CDR3 protein. Of about 360,000 distinct CDR3 sequences in the sample, roughly 13% are singletons; the top ten hold about 9.1%. A patient was excluded if there was uncontrolled infection, other autoimmune disease, pregnancy or lactation. Each diagnosis drew on symptoms, thyroxine, TRAb, thyroid ultrasound and orbital computed tomography findings.

The chain joins TRBV5-1 to TRBJ1-1; D not certain. Material for sequencing was blood. This clonotype was obtained from a woman aged 18 to 35 with Graves' hyperthyroidism. CDR3 sequence (DNA): TGCGCCAGCAGCTCCTCGGTTGGTAACGCTGAAGCTCTCTTT. Its protein product is CASSSSVGNAEALF.